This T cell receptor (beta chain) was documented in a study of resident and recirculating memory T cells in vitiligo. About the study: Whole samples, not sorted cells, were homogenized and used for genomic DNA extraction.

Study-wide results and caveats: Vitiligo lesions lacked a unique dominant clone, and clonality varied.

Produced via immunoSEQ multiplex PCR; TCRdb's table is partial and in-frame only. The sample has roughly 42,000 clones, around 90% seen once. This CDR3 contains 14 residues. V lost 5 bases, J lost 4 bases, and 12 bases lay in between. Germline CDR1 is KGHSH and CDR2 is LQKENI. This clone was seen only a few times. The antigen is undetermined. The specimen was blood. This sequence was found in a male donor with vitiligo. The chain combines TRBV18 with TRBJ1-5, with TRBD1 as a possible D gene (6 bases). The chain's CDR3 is CASSTTGQNQPQHF. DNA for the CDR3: TGTGCCAGCTCAACGACAGGTCAGAATCAGCCCCAGCATTTT.